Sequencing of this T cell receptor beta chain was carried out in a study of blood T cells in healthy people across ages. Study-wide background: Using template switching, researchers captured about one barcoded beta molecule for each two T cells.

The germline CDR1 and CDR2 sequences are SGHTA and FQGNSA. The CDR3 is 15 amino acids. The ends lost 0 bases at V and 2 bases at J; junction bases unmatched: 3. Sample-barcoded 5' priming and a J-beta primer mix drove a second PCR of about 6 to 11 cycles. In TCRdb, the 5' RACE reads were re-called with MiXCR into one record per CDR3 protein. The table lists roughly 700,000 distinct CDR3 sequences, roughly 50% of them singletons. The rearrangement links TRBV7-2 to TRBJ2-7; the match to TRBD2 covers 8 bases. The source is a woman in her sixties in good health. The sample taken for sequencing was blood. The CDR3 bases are TGTGCCAGCAGCTTAGCCCCGGGAGGGGCCTACGAGCAGTACTTC. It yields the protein CASSLAPGGAYEQYF.